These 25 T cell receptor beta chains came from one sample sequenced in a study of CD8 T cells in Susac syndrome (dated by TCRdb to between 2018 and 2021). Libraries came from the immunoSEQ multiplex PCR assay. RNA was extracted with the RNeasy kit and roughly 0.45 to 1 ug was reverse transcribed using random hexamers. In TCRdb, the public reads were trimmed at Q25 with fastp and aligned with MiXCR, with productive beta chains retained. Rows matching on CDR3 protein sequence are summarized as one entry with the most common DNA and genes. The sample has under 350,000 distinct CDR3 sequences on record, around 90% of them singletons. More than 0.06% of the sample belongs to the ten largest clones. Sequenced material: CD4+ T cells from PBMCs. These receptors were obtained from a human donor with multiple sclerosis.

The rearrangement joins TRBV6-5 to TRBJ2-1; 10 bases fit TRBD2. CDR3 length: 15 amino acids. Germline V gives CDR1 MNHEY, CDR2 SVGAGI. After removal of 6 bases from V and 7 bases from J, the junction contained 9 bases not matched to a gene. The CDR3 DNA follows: TGTGCCAGCAGCCGAAGCTTTAGCGGGAGGAATGAGCAGTTCTTC. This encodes CASSRSFSGRNEQFF.

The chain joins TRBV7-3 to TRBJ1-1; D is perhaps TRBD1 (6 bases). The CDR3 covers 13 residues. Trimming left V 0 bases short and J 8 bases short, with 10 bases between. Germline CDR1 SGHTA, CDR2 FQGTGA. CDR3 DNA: TGTGCCAGCAGCTTAACGCAGGGGACCGAAGCTTTCTTT. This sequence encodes CASSLTQGTEAFF.

CDR3 coding DNA: TGTGCCAGTAGTCCCGATGGGGTTAGGGGCAATCAGCCCCAGCATTTT. Protein: CASSPDGVRGNQPQHF. V usage is TRBV19 and J usage is TRBJ1-5; D gene uncertain. The CDR3 is 16 amino acids. The V gene's germline CDR1 is LNHDA and CDR2 SQIVND (reference sequence). Trimming took 5 bases from V and 2 from J, leaving 16 bases between them.

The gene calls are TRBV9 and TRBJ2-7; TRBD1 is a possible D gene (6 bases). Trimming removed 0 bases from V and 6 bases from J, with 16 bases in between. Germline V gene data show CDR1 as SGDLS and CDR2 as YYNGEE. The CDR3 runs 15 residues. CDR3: CASSVGSGARREQYF. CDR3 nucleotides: TGTGCCAGCAGCGTAGGGTCAGGGGCTCGTCGCGAGCAGTACTTC.

CDR3 protein: CASSPSSGGYYNEQFF. DNA for the CDR3: TGTGCCAGCAGCCCCTCCTCCGGGGGGTACTACAATGAGCAGTTCTTC. The genes are TRBV11-3 and TRBJ2-1; 7 bases are shared with TRBD2. Germline V gene data show CDR1 as SGHNT and CDR2 as YENEEA. CDR3 length: 16 residues. With 5 bases clipped from V and 3 bases from J, the junction kept 10 bases outside the gene matches.

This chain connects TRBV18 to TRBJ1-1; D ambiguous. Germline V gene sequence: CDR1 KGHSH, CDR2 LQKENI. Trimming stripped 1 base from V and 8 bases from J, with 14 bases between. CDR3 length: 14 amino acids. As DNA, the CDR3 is TGTGCCAGCTCACCACTGGCCGATGGGCCCGAAGCTTTCTTT. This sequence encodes CASSPLADGPEAFF.

CDR3 sequence: CSVEVRGGRTEAFF. The CDR3 coding sequence is TGCAGCGTTGAAGTAAGGGGGGGACGGACTGAAGCTTTCTTT. The chain has TRBV29-1 and TRBJ1-1; tentatively, D is TRBD1 (6 bases). The CDR3 length is 14 residues. Germline V gene sequence: CDR1 SQVTM, CDR2 ANQGSEA. Trimming pared 1 base from V and 5 bases from J, leaving 14 bases between. The variable domain in full, with the rest retrieved from reference TRBV29-1 and TRBJ1-1, is SAVISQKPSRDICQRGTSLTIQCQVDSQVTMMFWYRQQPGQSLTLIATANQGSEATYESGFVIDKFPISRPNLTFSTLTVSNMSPEDSSIYLCSVEVRGGRTEAFFGQGTRLTVV.

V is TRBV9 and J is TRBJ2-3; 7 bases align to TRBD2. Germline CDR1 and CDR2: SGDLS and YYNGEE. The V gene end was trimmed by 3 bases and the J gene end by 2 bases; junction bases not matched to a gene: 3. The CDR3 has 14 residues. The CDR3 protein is CASSARGYTDTQYF. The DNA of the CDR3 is TGTGCCAGCAGCGCGCGGGGGTACACAGATACGCAGTATTTT.

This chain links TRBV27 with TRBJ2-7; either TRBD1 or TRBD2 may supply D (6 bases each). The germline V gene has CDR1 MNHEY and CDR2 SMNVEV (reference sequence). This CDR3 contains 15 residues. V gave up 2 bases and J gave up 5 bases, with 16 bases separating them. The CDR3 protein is CASSLKVGGAHEQYF. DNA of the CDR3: TGTGCCAGCAGTTTAAAGGTCGGGGGCGCCCACGAGCAGTACTTC.

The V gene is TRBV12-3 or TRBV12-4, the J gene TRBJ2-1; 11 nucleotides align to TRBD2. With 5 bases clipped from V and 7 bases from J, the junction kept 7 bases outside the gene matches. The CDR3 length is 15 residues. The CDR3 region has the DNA TGTGCCAGCAGTCCACTAACTAGCGGGGGAAATGAGCAGTTCTTC. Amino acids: CASSPLTSGGNEQFF.

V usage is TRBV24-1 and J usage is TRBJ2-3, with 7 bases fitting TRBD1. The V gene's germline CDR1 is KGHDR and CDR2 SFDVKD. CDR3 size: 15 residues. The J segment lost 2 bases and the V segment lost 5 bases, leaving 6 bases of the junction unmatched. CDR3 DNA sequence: TGTGCCACCAGTGGGTCAGGGGGAAACACAGATACGCAGTATTTT. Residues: CATSGSGGNTDTQYF.

CDR3 protein: CATSGRLPGGSTDTQYF. The CDR3 coding sequence is TGTGCCACCAGTGGAAGATTACCGGGGGGGAGCACAGATACGCAGTATTTT. V usage is TRBV24-1 and J usage is TRBJ2-3; TRBD2 matches 8 bases. The germline CDR1 and CDR2 sequences are KGHDR and SFDVKD. This CDR3 has 17 amino acids. The V gene end was trimmed by 5 bases and the J gene end by 0 bases; junction bases not matched to a gene: 9.

This CDR3 reads CANSPSLAGGKTQYF. Written as DNA, the CDR3 is TGTGCCAACTCCCCAAGCTTAGCGGGCGGGAAGACCCAGTACTTC. This chain connects TRBV30 to TRBJ2-5; 7 bases align to TRBD2. CDR3 length: 15 amino acids. V was clipped by 8 bases and J by 6 bases; unmatched bases: 18. CDR1 is GTSNPN, CDR2 SVGIG, per germline (reference sequence).

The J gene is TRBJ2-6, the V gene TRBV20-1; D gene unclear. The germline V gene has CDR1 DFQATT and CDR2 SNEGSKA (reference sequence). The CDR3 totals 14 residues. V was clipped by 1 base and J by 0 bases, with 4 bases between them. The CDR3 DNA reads TGCAGTGCTAGAGGTATCTCTGGGGCCAACGTCCTGACTTTC. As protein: CSARGISGANVLTF.

The CDR3 DNA follows: TGTGCCAGCAGTTACACACAATCCGGGACAGCGATTTACGAGCAGTACTTC. Translation gives CASSYTQSGTAIYEQYF. The chain joins TRBV6-5 to TRBJ2-7, with TRBD1 identical over 7 bases. CDR3 length equals 17 residues. The junction had 14 bases not matched to a gene; V was cut back by 2 bases and J by 4 bases. Germline V gene lookup returns CDR1 MNHEY and CDR2 SVGAGI.

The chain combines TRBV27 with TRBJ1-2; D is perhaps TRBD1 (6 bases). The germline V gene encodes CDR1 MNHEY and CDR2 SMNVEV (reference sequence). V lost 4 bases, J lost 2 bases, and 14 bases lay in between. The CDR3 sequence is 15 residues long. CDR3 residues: CASSSLSDSNYGYTF. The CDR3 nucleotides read TGTGCCAGCAGTTCGTTGTCGGACAGCAACTATGGCTACACCTTC.

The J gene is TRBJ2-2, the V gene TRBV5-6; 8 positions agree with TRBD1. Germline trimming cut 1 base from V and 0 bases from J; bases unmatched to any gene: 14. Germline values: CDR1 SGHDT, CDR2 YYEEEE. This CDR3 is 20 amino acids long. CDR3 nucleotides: TGTGCCAGCAGCTTGAGACAGGGGTCCGCAGGGTTCGCGAACACCGGGGAGCTGTTTTTT. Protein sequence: CASSLRQGSAGFANTGELFF.

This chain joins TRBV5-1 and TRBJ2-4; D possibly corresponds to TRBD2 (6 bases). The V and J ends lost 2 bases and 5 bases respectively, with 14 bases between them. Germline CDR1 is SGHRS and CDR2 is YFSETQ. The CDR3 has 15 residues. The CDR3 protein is CASSLSGDVQNIQYF. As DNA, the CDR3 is TGCGCCAGCAGCTTATCGGGGGATGTACAAAACATTCAGTACTTC.

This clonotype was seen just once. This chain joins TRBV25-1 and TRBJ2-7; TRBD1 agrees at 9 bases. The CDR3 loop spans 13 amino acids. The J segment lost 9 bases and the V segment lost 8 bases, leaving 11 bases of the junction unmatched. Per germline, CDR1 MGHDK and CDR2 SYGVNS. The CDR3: CASSGTGTRGQYF. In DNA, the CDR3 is TGTGCCAGCTCCGGGACAGGGACCCGGGGGCAGTACTTC.

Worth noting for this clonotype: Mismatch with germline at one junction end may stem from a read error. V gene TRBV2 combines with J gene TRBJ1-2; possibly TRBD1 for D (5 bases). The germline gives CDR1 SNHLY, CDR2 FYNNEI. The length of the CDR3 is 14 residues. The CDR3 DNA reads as TGTGCCAGCAGTGCTATGCGGGGGGATAAGGGGAAACTCTTC. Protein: CASSAMRGDKGKLF.

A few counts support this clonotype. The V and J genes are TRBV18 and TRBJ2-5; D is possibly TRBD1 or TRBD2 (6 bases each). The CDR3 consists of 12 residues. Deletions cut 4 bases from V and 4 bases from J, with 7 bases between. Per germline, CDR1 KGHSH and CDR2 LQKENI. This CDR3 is CASSRGAETQYF. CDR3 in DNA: TGTGCCAGCTCACGGGGGGCAGAGACCCAGTACTTC.

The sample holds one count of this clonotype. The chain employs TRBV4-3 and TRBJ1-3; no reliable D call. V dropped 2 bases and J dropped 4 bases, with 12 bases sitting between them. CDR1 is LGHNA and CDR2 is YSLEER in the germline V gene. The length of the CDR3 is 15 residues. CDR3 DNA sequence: TGCGCCAGCAGCCAACACCGCACATTGGGAAACACCATATATTTT. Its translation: CASSQHRTLGNTIYF.

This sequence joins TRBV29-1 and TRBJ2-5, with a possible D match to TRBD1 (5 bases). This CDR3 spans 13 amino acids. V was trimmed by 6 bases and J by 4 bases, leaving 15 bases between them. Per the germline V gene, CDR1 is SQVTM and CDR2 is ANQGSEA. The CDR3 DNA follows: TGCAGCGTCCAACGGCAGGGAAGAGAGACCCAGTACTTC. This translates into CSVQRQGRETQYF.

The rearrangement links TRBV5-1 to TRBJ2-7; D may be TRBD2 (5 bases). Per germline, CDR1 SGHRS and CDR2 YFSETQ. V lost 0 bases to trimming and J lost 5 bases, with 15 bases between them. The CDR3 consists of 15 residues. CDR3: CASSLAGSRADEQYF. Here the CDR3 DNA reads TGCGCCAGCAGCTTGGCGGGCAGCAGAGCGGACGAGCAGTACTTC.

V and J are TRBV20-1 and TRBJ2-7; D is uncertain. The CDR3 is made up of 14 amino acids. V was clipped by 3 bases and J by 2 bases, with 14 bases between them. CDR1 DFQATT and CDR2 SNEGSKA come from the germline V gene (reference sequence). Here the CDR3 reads CSASDSRAAYEQYF. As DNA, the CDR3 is TGCAGTGCTAGTGATTCCCGGGCGGCCTACGAGCAGTACTTC.